This entry describes one TCR beta chain. The sequenced fragment ends 3 residues before the CDR3 boundary, so the rest is inferred from the germline J gene. This sample was taken from a study of T cells in women clearing cervical HPV infection. Study details: For cases, blood was sampled a median approximately 150 days after lesion detection, interquartile range about 90 to 200 days.

From germline, CDR1 is SGHNT and CDR2 YYREEE (reference sequence). The V and J ends lost 2 bases and 3 bases, in that order; junction bases with no gene match: 6. This CDR3 comprises 15 residues. Average input was roughly 1,200 ng genomic DNA for immunoSEQ TCR beta CDR3 amplification. Assay used: immunoSEQ multiplex PCR; TCRdb lists only in-frame clones, some missing. The listing records tens of thousands of clones. J is TRBJ1-1 and V is TRBV5-4, with TRBD1 matching over 8 bases. The TCR sequence derives from a woman aged 18 to 75 with a cervical HPV16 infection that either progressed to CIN3+ or cleared (not recorded which). Sequenced material: blood buffy coat. The CDR3 region is CASSLPGQDYTEAFF. The CDR3 DNA, read in part, is TGTGCCAGCAGCTTACCGGGACAGGATTACACTGAA.